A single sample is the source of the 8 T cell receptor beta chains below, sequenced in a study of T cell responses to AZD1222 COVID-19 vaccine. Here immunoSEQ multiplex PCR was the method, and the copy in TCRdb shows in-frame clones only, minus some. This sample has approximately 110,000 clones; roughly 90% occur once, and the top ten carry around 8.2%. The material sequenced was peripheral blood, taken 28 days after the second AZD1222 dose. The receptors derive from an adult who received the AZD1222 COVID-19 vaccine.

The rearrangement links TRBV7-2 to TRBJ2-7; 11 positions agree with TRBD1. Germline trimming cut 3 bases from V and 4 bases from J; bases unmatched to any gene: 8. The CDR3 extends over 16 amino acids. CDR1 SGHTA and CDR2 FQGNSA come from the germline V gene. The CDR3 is CASSFSPGQGVYEQYF. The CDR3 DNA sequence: TGTGCCAGCAGCTTTTCGCCGGGACAGGGGGTATACGAGCAGTACTTC.

CDR3 sequence (DNA): TGTGCCAGCTCACCGCGGACAGGGTATGGCTACACCTTC. Its translation: CASSPRTGYGYTF. This chain uses TRBV18 with TRBJ1-2; TRBD1 matches at 8 bases. Trimming took 3 bases from V and 5 from J; bases not matched to a gene: 2. Germline values: CDR1 KGHSH, CDR2 LQKENI. CDR3 length: 13 residues.

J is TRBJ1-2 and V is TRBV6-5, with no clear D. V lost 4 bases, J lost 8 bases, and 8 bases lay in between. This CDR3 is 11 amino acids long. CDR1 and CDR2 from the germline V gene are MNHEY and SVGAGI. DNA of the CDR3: TGTGCCAGCAGTTCCGGGAACGGCTACACCTTC. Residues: CASSSGNGYTF.

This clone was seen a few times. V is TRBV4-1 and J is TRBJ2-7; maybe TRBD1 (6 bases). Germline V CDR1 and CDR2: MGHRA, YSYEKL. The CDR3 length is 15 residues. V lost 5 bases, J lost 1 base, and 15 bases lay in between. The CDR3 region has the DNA TGCGCCAGCAGCTTTTCCGGGACAACTTCCTACGAGCAGTACTTC. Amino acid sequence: CASSFSGTTSYEQYF.

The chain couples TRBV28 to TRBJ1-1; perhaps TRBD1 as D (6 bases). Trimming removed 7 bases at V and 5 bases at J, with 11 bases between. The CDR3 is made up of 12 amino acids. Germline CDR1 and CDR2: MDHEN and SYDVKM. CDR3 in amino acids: CASKGGSTEAFF. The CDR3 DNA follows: TGTGCCAGCAAGGGGGGGAGTACTGAAGCTTTCTTT.

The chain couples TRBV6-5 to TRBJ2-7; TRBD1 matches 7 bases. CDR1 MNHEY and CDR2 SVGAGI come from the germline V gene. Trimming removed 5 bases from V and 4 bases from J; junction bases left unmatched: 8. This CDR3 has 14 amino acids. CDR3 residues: CASSLETGPYEQYF. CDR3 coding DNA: TGTGCCAGCAGTCTGGAGACAGGGCCGTACGAGCAGTACTTC.

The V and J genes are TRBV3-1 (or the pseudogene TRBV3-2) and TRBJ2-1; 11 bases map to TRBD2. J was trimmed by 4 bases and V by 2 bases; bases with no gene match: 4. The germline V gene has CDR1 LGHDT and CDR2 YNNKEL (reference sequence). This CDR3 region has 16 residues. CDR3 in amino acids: CASSQTSGSQYNEQFF. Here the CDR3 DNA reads TGTGCCAGCAGCCAAACTAGCGGGAGCCAGTACAATGAGCAGTTCTTC.

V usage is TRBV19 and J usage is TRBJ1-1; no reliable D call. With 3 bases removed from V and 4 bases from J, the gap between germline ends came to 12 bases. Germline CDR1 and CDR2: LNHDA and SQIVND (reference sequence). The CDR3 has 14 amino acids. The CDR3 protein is CASSIEPRITEAFF. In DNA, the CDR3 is TGTGCCAGTAGTATCGAACCTCGGATCACTGAAGCTTTCTTT.